This paragraph covers one T cell receptor (beta chain) sequence. Antigen unknown. This entry belongs to a study of T cell responses to AZD1222 COVID-19 vaccine. Across the whole study: Investigators merged groups given second doses at roughly 4 or roughly 12 weeks. General observations from the study: Just six AZD1222 recipients were seropositive at baseline. Donors were largely white British and mainly female; clonal diversity was possibly underestimated. Rises in breadth and depth of Spike-specific TCRs came after two AZD1222 doses.

TCRdb's table, derived via immunoSEQ multiplex PCR, lists solely in-frame clones and lacks some. The table includes about 83,000 clones, about 82% detected once. CDR1 and CDR2 from the germline V gene are MNHEY and SMNVEV (reference sequence). The CDR3 contains 13 residues. Trimming cost V 8 bases and J 2 bases, with 12 bases left between them. The material sequenced was peripheral blood, taken on day 0 of AZD1222 vaccination. The TCR originated in an adult in good health. The chain is built from TRBV27 and TRBJ2-5; the D gene could be TRBD1 or TRBD2 (6 bases each). For the CDR3, the DNA is TGTGCCAGCTCGAGGGGGAGGCAAGAGACCCAGTACTTC. This sequence encodes CASSRGRQETQYF.